A single sample gave rise to the 8 T cell receptor beta chains below, sequenced in a study of PD-1 blockade in classical Hodgkin lymphoma. Brentuximab vedotin exposure varied, and every patient relapsed after autologous stem cell transplantation. The repertoire was sequenced with immunoSEQ multiplex PCR; TCRdb's copy has only in-frame clones and lacks some. The table has 20,000 to 25,000 clones, 68% seen once. The input for sequencing was peripheral blood mononuclear cells (PBMCs), taken at baseline. The receptors originated from a human donor with classical Hodgkin lymphoma.

V is TRBV28 and J is TRBJ2-4, with D uncertain. Trimming took off 5 bases at V and 4 bases at J, with 6 bases between the two ends. The CDR3 sequence is 12 residues long. Germline V gene data show CDR1 as MDHEN and CDR2 as SYDVKM. CDR3 nucleotides: TGTGCCAGCAGTGAAAGTAAAAACATTCAGTACTTC. It encodes CASSESKNIQYF.

Within the sample, this clone is medium-sized (0.01 to 0.1%). V is TRBV28 and J is TRBJ2-3; 10 bases are a match to TRBD2. V trimming: 10 bases; J trimming: 4 bases; junction bases outside the gene matches: 14. CDR1 is MDHEN and CDR2 is SYDVKM in the germline V gene. The CDR3 spans 16 residues. This CDR3 reads CATLQAGGPGADTQYF. CDR3 bases: TGTGCCACCCTACAAGCGGGAGGGCCTGGGGCAGATACGCAGTATTTT.

J is TRBJ1-5 and V is TRBV6-5; maybe TRBD1 (6 bases). Per germline, CDR1 MNHEY and CDR2 SVGAGI. The CDR3 is 14 residues long. Trimming removed 3 bases from V and 7 bases from J, with 13 bases in between. The CDR3 DNA reads TGTGCCAGCAGTTATCACAGGGACGGGCAGCCCCAGCATTTT. Protein sequence: CASSYHRDGQPQHF.

The V call is TRBV7-2, the J call TRBJ2-5; tentatively, D is TRBD2 (5 bases). The germline gives CDR1 SGHTA, CDR2 FQGNSA. This CDR3 region has 16 residues. V was trimmed by 1 base and J by 4 bases, leaving 16 bases between them. CDR3 sequence reads: CASSLDRDPDGETQYF. CDR3 bases: TGTGCCAGCAGCTTAGACCGGGATCCCGACGGAGAGACCCAGTACTTC.

The rearrangement uses TRBV7-8 and TRBJ1-4, with TRBD1 matching 9 bases. The trim removed 5 bases at V and 3 bases at J, leaving 7 bases unmatched. Germline-derived CDR1 and CDR2 are SGHVS and FQNEAQ. The CDR3 has 16 amino acids. The DNA of the CDR3 is TGTGCCAGCAGCCGCTATGGGGACAGGGCTAATGAAAAACTGTTTTTT. Protein: CASSRYGDRANEKLFF. Looking up the rest from reference TRBV7-8 and TRBJ1-4 gives the full variable domain: GAGVSQSPRYKVAKRGQDVALRCDPISGHVSLFWYQQALGQGPEFLTYFQNEAQLDKSGLPSDRFFAERPEGSVSTLKIQRTQQEDSAVYLCASSRYGDRANEKLFFGSGTQLSVL.

The V call is TRBV5-6, the J call TRBJ2-7; TRBD1 or TRBD2 may be the D gene (6 bases each). This CDR3 contains 14 residues. V lost 4 bases to trimming and J lost 5 bases, with 16 bases between them. Germline loops: CDR1 SGHDT, CDR2 YYEEEE. The CDR3 DNA reads as TGTGCCAGCAGCCTTACAGGGTGGAGGGACGAGCAGTACTTC. Its protein product is CASSLTGWRDEQYF.

The J gene is TRBJ2-3, the V gene TRBV18, with D uncertain. This CDR3 is built from 12 residues. V was clipped by 3 bases and J by 4 bases, with 5 bases between them. CDR1 and CDR2 from the germline V gene are KGHSH and LQKENI. The CDR3 sequence is CASSPSSDTQYF. CDR3 DNA sequence: TGTGCCAGCTCACCGAGTTCAGATACGCAGTATTTT. Full variable domain (outside the CDR3, taken from reference TRBV18 and TRBJ2-3): NAGVMQNPRHLVRRRGQEARLRCSPMKGHSHVYWYRQLPEEGLKFMVYLQKENIIDESGMPKERFSAEFPKEGPSILRIQQVVRGDSAAYFCASSPSSDTQYFGPGTRLTVL.

By share, this clone counts as medium-sized. The gene calls are TRBV7-2 and TRBJ1-4; D perhaps matches TRBD1 (6 bases). Germline V lookup: CDR1 SGHTA, CDR2 FQGNSA. This CDR3 has 14 residues. V was cut by 6 bases and J by 6 bases, with 14 bases left in between. CDR3 in amino acids: CASSLDSGDEKLFF. The CDR3 nucleotides read TGTGCCAGCAGTTTGGACAGCGGCGATGAAAAACTGTTTTTT.